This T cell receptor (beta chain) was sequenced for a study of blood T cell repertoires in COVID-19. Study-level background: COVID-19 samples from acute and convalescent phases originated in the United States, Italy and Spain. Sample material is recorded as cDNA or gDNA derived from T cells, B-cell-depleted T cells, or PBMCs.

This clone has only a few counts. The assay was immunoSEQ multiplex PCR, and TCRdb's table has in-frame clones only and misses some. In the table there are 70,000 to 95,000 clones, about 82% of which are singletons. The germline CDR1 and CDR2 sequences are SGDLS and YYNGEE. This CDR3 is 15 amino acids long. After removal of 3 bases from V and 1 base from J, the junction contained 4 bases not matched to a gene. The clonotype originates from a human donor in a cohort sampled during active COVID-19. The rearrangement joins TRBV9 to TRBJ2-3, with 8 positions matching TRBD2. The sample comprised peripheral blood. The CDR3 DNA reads TGTGCCAGCAGCGGCAGCGGGGGCGGCACAGATACGCAGTATTTT. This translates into CASSGSGGGTDTQYF. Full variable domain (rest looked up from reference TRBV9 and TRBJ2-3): DSGVTQTPKHLITATGQRVTLRCSPRSGDLSVYWYQQSLDQGLQFLIQYYNGEERAKGNILERFSAQQFPDLHSELNLSSLELGDSALYFCASSGSGGGTDTQYFGPGTRLTVL.